This TCR beta chain derives from a study of T cells of healthy individuals. Via MiXCR, TCRdb re-called the 5' RACE reads, giving one row per CDR3 protein. Among more than 60,000 distinct CDR3 sequences listed, 15% to 20% were seen once. Many counts were recorded for this clonotype. Germline lookup yields CDR1 MGHDK and CDR2 SYGVNS. V dropped 2 bases and J dropped 1 base, with 9 bases sitting between them. The CDR3 contains 14 residues. The rearrangement uses TRBV25-1 and TRBJ2-7; D may correspond to TRBD1 or TRBD2 (5 bases each). The clonotype comes from a human donor in good health. CDR3 DNA: TGTGCCAGCAGTGAAGGGGGTCTTTCCTACGAGCAGTACTTC. This encodes CASSEGGLSYEQYF.